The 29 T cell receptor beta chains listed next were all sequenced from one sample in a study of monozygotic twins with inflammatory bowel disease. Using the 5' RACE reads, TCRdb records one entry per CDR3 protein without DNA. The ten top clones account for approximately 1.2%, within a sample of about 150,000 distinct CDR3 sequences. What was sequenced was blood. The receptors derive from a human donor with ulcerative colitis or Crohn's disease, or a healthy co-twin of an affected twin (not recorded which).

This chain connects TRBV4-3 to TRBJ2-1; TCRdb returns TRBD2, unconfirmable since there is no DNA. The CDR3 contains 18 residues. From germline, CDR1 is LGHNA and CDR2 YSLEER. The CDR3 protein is CASAPDVTRLASANEQFF.

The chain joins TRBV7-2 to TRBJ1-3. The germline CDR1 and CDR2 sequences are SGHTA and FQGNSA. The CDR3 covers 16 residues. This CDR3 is CASSLYHASSGNTIYF. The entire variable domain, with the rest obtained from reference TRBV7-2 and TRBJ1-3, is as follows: GAGVSQSPSNKVTEKGKDVELRCDPISGHTALYWYRQSLGQGLEFLIYFQGNSAPDKSGLPSDRFSAERTGGSVSTLTIQRTQQEDSAVYLCASSLYHASSGNTIYFGEGSWLTVV.

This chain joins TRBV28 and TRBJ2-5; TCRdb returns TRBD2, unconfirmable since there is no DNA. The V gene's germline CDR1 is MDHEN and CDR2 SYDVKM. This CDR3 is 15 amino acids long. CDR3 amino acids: CASSLAGLLQETQYF.

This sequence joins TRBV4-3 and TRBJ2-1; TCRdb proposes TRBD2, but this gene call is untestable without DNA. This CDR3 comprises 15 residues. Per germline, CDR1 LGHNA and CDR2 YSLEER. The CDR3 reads CASSQGASGSHEQFF.

The CDR3: CSALTDPRYGYTF. The chain combines TRBV20-1 with TRBJ1-2; TCRdb designates TRBD1, a call that cannot be tested without DNA. The germline CDR1 and CDR2 sequences are DFQATT and SNEGSKA (reference sequence). The CDR3 has 13 residues.

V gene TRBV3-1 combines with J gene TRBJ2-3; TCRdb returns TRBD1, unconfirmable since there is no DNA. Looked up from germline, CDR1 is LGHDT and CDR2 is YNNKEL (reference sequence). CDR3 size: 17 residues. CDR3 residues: CASSQSGQGATSDTQYF.

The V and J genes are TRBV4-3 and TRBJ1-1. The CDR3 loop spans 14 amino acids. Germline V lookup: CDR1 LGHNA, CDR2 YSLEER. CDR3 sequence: CASSQEGLNTEAFF.

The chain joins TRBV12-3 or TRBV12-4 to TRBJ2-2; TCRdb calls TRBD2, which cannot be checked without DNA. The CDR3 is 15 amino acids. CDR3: CASSTSTPNTGELFF.

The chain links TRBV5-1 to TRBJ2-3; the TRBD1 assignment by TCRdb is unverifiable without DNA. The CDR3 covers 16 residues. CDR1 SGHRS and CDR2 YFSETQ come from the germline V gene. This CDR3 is CASSSQTAPTTDTQYF.

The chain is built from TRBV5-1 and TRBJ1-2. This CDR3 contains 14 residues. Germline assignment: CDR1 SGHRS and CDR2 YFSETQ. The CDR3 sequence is CASSYLGVFYGYTF.

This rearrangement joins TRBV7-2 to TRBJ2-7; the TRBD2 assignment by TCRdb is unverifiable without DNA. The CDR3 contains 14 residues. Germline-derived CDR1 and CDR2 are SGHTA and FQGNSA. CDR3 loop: CASTEAVLGYEQYF.

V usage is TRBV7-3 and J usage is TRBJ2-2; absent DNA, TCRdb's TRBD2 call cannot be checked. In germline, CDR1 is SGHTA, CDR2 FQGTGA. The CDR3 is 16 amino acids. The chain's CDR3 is CASSLNGGTNTGELFF.

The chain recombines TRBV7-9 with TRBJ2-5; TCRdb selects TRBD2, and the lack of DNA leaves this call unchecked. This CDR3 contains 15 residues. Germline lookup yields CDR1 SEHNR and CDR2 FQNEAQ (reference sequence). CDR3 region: CASSSGLERRETQYF. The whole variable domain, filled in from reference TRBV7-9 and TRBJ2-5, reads DTGVSQNPRHKITKRGQNVTFRCDPISEHNRLYWYRQTLGQGPEFLTYFQNEAQLEKSRLLSDRFSAERPKGSFSTLEIQRTEQGDSAMYLCASSSGLERRETQYFGPGTRLLVL.

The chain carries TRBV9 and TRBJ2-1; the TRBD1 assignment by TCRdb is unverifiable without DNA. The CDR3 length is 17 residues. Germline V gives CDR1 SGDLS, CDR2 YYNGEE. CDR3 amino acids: CASSVRGGELSYNEQFF.

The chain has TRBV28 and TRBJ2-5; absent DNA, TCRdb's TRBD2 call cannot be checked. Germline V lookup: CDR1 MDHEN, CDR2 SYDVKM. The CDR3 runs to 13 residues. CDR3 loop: CASRSTSGETQYF.

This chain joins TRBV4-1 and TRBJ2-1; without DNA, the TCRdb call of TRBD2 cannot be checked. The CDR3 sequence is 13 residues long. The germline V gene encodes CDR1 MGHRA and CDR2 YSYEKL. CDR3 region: CASSPSSWDEQFF.

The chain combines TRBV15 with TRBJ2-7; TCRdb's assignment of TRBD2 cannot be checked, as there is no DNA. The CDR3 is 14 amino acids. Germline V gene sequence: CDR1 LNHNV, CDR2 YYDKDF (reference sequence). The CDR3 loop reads CATSLTSGSWEQYF.

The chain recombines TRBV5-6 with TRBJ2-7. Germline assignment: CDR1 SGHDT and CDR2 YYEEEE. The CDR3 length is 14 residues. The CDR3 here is CVSSLVRNRDEQYF.

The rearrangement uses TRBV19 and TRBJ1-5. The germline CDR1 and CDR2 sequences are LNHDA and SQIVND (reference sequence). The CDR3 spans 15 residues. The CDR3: CASKGLVPSGQPQHF.

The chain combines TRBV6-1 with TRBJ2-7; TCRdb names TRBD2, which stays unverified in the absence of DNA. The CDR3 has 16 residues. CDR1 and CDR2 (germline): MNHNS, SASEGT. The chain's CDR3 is CASRGTSGLPHDEQYF.

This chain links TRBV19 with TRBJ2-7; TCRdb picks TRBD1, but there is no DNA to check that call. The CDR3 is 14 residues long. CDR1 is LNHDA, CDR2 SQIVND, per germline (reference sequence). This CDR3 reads CASRMTGTTYEQYF.

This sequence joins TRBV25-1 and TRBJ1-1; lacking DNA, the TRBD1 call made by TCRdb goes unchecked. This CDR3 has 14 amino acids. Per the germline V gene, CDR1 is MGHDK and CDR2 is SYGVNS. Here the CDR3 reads CASRGLDFVAKAFF.

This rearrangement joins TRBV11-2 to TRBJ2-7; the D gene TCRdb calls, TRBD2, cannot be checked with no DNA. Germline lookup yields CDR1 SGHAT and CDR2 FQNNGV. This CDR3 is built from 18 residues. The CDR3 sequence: CASSLEVLAGEQFYEQYF.

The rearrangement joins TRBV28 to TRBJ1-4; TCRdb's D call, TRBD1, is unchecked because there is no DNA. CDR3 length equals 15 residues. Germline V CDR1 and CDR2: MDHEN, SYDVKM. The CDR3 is CASSFIGQGGEKLFF.

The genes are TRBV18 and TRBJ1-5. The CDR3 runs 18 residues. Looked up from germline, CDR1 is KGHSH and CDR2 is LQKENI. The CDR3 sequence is CASSPLPRGSYSNQPQHF. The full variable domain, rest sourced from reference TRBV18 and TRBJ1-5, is NAGVMQNPRHLVRRRGQEARLRCSPMKGHSHVYWYRQLPEEGLKFMVYLQKENIIDESGMPKERFSAEFPKEGPSILRIQQVVRGDSAAYFCASSPLPRGSYSNQPQHFGDGTRLSIL.

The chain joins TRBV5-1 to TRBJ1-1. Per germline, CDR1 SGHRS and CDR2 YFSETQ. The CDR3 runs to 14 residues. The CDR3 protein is CASSFRSGNTEAFF.

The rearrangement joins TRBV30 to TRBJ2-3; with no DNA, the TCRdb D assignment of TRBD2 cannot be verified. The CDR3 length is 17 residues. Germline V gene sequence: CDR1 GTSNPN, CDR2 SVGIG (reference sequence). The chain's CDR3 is CAWRAGRLADAGDTQYF. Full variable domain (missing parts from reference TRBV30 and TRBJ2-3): SQTIHQWPATLVQPVGSPLSLECTVEGTSNPNLYWYRQAAGRGLQLLFYSVGIGQISSEVPQNLSASRPQDRQFILSSKKLLLSDSGFYLCAWRAGRLADAGDTQYFGPGTRLTVL.

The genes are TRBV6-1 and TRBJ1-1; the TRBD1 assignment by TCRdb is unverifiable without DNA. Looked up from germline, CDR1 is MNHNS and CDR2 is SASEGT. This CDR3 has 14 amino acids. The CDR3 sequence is CASRWGIANTEAFF.

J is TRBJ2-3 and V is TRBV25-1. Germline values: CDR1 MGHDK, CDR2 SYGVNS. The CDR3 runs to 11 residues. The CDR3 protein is CASALTDTQYF.